These T cell receptor beta chains were read from a single sample in a study of cytomegalovirus exposure and HLA in healthy donors. Method: immunoSEQ multiplex PCR; TCRdb's copy keeps in-frame clones and lacks some. The table lists more than 85,000 clones, around 80% of them singletons. Sequenced sample: PBMCs. The receptors were sampled from a man aged 25 to 45 in good health and CMV-seropositive. The CDR3 runs from the conserved cysteine through the conserved F or W. The order of the fields is V gene, J gene, CDR3 protein.

v_call: TRBV30
j_call: TRBJ1-4
cdr3_aa: CAWSVLGQGNEKLFF

v_call: TRBV27
j_call: TRBJ1-1
cdr3_aa: CASSSNLPSGTGGMNTEAFF

v_call: TRBV6-5
j_call: TRBJ2-3
cdr3_aa: CASSYQATGYTQYF

v_call: TRBV4-2
j_call: TRBJ2-5
cdr3_aa: CASSPGGSGGQETQYF

v_call: TRBV7-9
j_call: TRBJ1-1
cdr3_aa: CASSLEVAEAFF

v_call: TRBV6-6
j_call: TRBJ2-5
cdr3_aa: CASTKQGPQETQYF

v_call: TRBV18
j_call: TRBJ1-6
cdr3_aa: CASSPPSGGENSPLHF

v_call: TRBV6-5
j_call: TRBJ2-1
cdr3_aa: CASSYSRTGGWNEQFF

v_call: TRBV5-6
j_call: TRBJ2-7
cdr3_aa: CASSLPPGRWWGGSYEQYF

v_call: TRBV5-6
j_call: TRBJ1-2
cdr3_aa: CASSLGQGAAGYTF

v_call: TRBV6-6
j_call: TRBJ1-6
cdr3_aa: CASSYGTGVSPLHF